The sequence of this T cell receptor (beta chain) was determined in a study of control samples from healthy donors and cancer patients. The CDR3 has 11 amino acids. Germline CDR1 is MDHEN and CDR2 is SYDVKM. This clone has more than one count but fewer than ten. Mismatch with germline at one junction end may stem from a read error. The table came from immunoSEQ multiplex PCR; TCRdb's copy has only in-frame clones and leaves some out. The sample shows about 120,000 clones, over 90% of them seen only once. Material: blood. J is TRBJ1-2 and V is TRBV28; D unresolved. The TCR comes from a man aged 30-40 years in good health. The CDR3 bases are TGTGCCAGCAGTTTTGGGAGGACTACCCTCTTC. It encodes CASSFGRTTLF.